This T cell receptor (beta chain) derives from a study of blood T cell repertoires in COVID-19 (dated by TCRdb to 2020 to 2021). Some background on the complete study: Collaborator samples came from the United States, Italy and Spain and covered acute and convalescent phases of COVID-19. The samples were drawn from the first 160 participants of the ongoing ImmuneRACE study and from some 1,300 subjects provided by 6 global collaborators. A de-identified subject ID, COVID-19 status, age in years and sex were almost always included in the sample metadata. The material from the prospective study consisted of cDNA or gDNA derived from T cells, B-cell-depleted T cells, or PBMCs. Subjects who had been exposed to COVID-19, were actively infected with it, or had recovered from it provided the deeply sampled blood TCRbeta repertoires that made up the dataset. Where available, HLA class I and class II types were obtained from metadata supplied by the sample provider rather than from assay-based typing. A freely available public database, intended as a resource for researchers studying the immune response to SARS-CoV-2, is where the repertoires were released. The paper as a whole reports these results and caveats: The quantity of clinical and demographic metadata differed by source and by participant and was supplied without curation.

The CDR3 measures 14 amino acids from cysteine to phenylalanine. Of the read, only the CDR3 DNA is kept; its 42 bases are in frame from base 1. V was cut back by 8 bases and J by 4 bases, leaving a gap of 18 bases between them. Via the germline V gene, CDR1 is MGHDK and CDR2 SYGVNS. TCRbeta CDR3 regions were amplified from genomic DNA by means of the immunoSEQ Assay, a bias-controlled multiplex PCR. The original methods were these. The number of nucleated cells in each sample was estimated by amplification of reference gene primers within the assay. To quantify the absolute abundance of each unique TCRbeta CDR3 rearrangement, sequence reads were collapsed and filtered. For each sample, productive Simpson clonality was calculated as the square root of Simpson's diversity index over productive rearrangements. TCRdb stores this immuneACCESS table with in-frame sequences only. Part of the clones is absent; in the studies checked, under half of the shortfall reflects unresolved V genes, and no reason is known for the rest. That table furnishes V, J and clone size, whereas the DNA furnished D and trimming. Present in this sample are about 240,000 clones, around 90% of which were seen just once. The ten largest clones capture 7.2% of the sample.

On this clone: Its antigen is not yet known. No much larger clonotype is one base removed from it; base qualities were not supplied.

Another Seattle source contributed samples from volunteer blood donors who had recovered from COVID-19. The collaborating institutions used their own protocols to collect whole blood in K2EDTA tubes. For TCRbeta analysis, collaborators shipped samples in one of three forms: frozen whole blood, isolated PBMCs, or DNA extracted from either of those sample types. The rearranged segments are TRBV25-1 and TRBJ2-7; the D gene is possibly TRBD2, with 6 bases matching. This sequence was found in a man aged 60 to 75 who had recovered from COVID-19. Sequenced: peripheral blood. The CDR3 reads CASSTGTAGYEQYF. The DNA is TGTGCCAGCTCGACGGGGACTGCCGGGTACGAGCAGTACTTC.